This T cell receptor (beta chain) is from a study of metastatic and nonmetastatic thyroid tumors. Study-wide context: Repertoire comparison spanned blood and tumor or nodule tissue of malignant and benign thyroid patients.

CDR1 is MNHNS, CDR2 SASEGT, per germline. The CDR3 length is 16 residues. V lost 5 bases to trimming and J lost 4 bases; unmatched junction nucleotides: 5. Study-wide points: Benign nodules were reported to have significantly lower TCR beta diversity than malignant thyroid tumors, in blood and tumor.

The authors' processing: A papillary thyroid cancer distant-metastasis classifier was built from CDR3 differences across clinicopathological groups. Via MiXCR, TCRdb re-called the PCR reads. The V and J calls, along with clone size, are taken from TCRdb and not from the paper's own processing. The sample holds around 50,000 clones, around 21% seen once. Every patient was untreated before thyroid surgery. There are many counts of this clone. Antigen specificity is unknown. The sample was blood. This clonotype was sampled from a male donor with papillary thyroid cancer or a benign thyroid nodule (not recorded which). Some clones in this sample may be carry-over from other donors' samples. The chain combines TRBV6-1 with TRBJ2-3, with 14 positions matching TRBD2. CDR3 residues: CASSRGLAGVSDTQYF. For the CDR3, the DNA is TGTGCCAGCAGTAGGGGACTAGCGGGAGTTTCAGATACGCAGTATTTT.